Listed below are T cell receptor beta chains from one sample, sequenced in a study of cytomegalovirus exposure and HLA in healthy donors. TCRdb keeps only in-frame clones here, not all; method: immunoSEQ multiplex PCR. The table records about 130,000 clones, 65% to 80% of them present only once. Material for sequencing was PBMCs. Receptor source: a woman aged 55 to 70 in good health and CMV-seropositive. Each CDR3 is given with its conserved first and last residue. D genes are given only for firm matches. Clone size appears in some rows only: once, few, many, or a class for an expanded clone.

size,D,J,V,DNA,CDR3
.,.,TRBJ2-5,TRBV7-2,TGTGCCAGCAGCTTAAGCCGATCCCAAGAGACCCAGTACTTC,CASSLSRSQETQYF
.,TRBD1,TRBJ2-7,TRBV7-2,TGTGCCAGCAGCTTAGCGGTAGGACAGGGCAACTACGAGCAGTACTTC,CASSLAVGQGNYEQYF
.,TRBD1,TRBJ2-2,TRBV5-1,TGCGCCAGCAGCCCGGACAGGGCGAACACCGGGGAGCTGTTTTTT,CASSPDRANTGELFF
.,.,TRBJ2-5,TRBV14,TGTGCCAGCAGCCCCGGTAGGGGCCAGTACTTC,CASSPGRGQYF
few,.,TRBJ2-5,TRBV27,TGTGCCAGCAAGGACATTATCCAAGAGACCCAGTACTTC,CASKDIIQETQYF
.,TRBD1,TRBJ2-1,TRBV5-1,TGCGCCAGCAGTGGAGGCAGGGGGCTGCTGAGGATCTTC,CASSGGRGLLRIF
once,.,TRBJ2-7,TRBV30,TGTGCCTGGAGTAGGGGTTCCTACGAGCAGTACTTC,CAWSRGSYEQYF
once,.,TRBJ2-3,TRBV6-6,TGTGCCAGCAGCCGACACCGCACAGATACGCAGTATTTT,CASSRHRTDTQYF
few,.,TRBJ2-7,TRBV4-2,TGTGCCAGCAGCCAAGAGCGCCTTTCCTACGAGCAGTACTTC,CASSQERLSYEQYF
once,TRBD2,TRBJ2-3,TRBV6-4,TGTGCCAGCAGTCGACTAGCGGGGGGCATCGATACGCAGTATTTT,CASSRLAGGIDTQYF
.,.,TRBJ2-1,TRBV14,TGTGCCAGCAGCCCGTGGGGGGGGCCGGGGAATGAGCAGTTCTTC,CASSPWGGPGNEQFF
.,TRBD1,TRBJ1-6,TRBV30,TGTGCCTGGAGTGCGCTAGGGGGCGCGGGCAATTCACCCCTCCACTTT,CAWSALGGAGNSPLHF
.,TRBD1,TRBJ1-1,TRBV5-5,TGTGCCAGCAGCGGGACAGCGAAAGCTTTCTTT,CASSGTAKAFF
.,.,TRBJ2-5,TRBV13,TGTGCCAGCAGCTTAGGTCGCCCCCCTTCGGAGCAGTACTTC,CASSLGRPPSEQYF
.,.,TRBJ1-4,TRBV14,TGTGCCAGCAGCCAAGCAGGCCCCAAACTGTTTTTT,CASSQAGPKLFF
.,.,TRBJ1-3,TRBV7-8,TGTGCCAGCAGCTCCTCCCCCAGGGGCGCGAGGCTTCGAAACACCATATATTTT,CASSSSPRGARLRNTIYF
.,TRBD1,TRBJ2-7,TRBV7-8,TGTGCCAGCAGACCCGGACAGGGCTCCGAGCAGTACTTC,CASRPGQGSEQYF
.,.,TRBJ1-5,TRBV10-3,TGTGCCATCAGTGTTGGGCCAGGGGTTACTGGTCAGCCCCAGCATTTT,CAISVGPGVTGQPQHF
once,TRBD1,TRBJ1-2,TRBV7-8,TGTGCCAGCAACATACCCGGGCAGGGGGGCGGCTACACCTTC,CASNIPGQGGGYTF
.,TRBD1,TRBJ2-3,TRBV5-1,TGCGCCAGCAGCTTGATCACAGGGGCAAGGACAGATACGCAGTATTTT,CASSLITGARTDTQYF
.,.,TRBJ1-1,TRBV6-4,TGTGCCAGCAGCGCCGACAGGAACACTGAAGCTTTCTTT,CASSADRNTEAFF
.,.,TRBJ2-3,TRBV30,TGTGCCTGGAGACCCATATGGGGGGCAGATACGCAGTATTTT,CAWRPIWGADTQYF
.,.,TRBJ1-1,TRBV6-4,TGTGCCAGCAGTGTTTCCCCGAACAGGGAGAGCACTGAAGCTTTCTTT,CASSVSPNRESTEAFF
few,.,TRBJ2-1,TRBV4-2,TGTGCCAGCAGCCGTGAGGGTGATCTCTCCTACAATGAGCAGTTCTTC,CASSREGDLSYNEQFF
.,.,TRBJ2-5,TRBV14,TGTGCCAGCAGTTCCCAGGGGCAAGAGACCCAGTACTTC,CASSSQGQETQYF